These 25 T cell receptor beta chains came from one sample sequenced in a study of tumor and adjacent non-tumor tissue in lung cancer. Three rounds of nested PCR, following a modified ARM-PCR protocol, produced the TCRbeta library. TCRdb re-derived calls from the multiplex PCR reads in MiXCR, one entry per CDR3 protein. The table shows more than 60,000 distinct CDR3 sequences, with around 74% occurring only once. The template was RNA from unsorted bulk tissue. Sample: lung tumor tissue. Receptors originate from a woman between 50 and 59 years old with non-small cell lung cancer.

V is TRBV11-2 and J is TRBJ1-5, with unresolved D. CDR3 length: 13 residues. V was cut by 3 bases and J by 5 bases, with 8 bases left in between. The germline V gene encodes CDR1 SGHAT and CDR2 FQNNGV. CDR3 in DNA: TGTGCCAGCAGCTTCGGCAGTTATCAGCCCCAGCATTTT. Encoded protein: CASSFGSYQPQHF.

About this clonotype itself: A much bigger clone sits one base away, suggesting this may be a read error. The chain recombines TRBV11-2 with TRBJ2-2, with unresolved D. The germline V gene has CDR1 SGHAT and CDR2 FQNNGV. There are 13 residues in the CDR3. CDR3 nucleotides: TGTGCCAGCAGCTTTACGGATACCGTGGAGCTGTTTTTT. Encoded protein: CASSFTDTVELFF.

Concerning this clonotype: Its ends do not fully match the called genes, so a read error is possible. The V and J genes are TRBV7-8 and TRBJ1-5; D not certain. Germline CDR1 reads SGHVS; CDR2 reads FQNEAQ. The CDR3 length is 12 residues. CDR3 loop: CACSLAAQSQHF. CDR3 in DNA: TGTGCCTGCAGCTTAGCAGCTCAGTCCCAGCATTTT.

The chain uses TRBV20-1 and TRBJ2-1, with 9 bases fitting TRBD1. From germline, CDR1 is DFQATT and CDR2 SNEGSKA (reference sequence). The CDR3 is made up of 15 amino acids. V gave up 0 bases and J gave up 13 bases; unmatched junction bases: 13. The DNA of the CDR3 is TGCAGTGCTAGAGACCCGGGACAGGGTCACAATGGCCAGTTCTTC. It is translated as CSARDPGQGHNGQFF.

CDR3 bases: TGTGCCAGCGATAGACAACAGGACAGCTGGCAGTACTTC. Translating it yields CASDRQQDSWQYF. The chain employs TRBV6-1 and TRBJ2-7; D may be TRBD1 (6 bases). Per germline, CDR1 MNHNS and CDR2 SASEGT. This CDR3 contains 13 residues. The ends were cut back, 8 bases at V and 9 bases at J, with 20 bases in the middle.

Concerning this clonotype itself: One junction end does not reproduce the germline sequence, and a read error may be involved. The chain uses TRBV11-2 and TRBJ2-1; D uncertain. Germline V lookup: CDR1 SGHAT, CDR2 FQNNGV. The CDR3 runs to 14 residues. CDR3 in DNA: TGTGCCAGCAGCTTTGGCAGTACCTACAATGAGCAGTTATTC. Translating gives CASSFGSTYNEQLF.

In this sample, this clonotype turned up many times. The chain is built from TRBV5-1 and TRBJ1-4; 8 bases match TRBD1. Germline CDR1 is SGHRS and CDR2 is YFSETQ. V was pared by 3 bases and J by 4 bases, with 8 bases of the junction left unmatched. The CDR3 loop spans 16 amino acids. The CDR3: CASSSTSGGLNEKLFF. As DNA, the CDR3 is TGCGCCAGCAGCTCTACCTCAGGGGGCCTTAATGAAAAACTGTTTTTT.

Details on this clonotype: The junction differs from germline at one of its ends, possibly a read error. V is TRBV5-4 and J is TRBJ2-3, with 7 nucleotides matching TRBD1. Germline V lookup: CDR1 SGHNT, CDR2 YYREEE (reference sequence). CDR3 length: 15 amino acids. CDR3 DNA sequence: TGTGCCATCAGCGTAGCGACAGGGTCGCGCGATACTCAGTATTTT. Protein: CAISVATGSRDTQYF.

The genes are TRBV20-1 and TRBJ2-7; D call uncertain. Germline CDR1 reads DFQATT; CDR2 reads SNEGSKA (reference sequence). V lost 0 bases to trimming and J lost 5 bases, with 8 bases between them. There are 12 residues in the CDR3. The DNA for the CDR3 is TGCAGTGCTAGAGAAGACGGCCACGAGCAGTACTTC. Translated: CSAREDGHEQYF.

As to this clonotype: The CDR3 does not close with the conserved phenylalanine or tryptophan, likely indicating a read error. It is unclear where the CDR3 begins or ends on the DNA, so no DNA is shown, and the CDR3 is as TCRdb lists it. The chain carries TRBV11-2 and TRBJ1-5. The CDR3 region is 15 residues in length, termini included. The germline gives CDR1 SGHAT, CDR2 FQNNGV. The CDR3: CASSLENRGSQPQRS.

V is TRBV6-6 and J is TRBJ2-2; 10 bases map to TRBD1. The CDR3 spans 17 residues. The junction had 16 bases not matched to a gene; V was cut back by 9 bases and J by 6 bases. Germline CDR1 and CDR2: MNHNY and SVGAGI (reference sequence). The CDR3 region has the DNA TGTGCCAGTAGTGTAGTACGGGGACAGGGGTTGCCCGGGGAGCTGTTTTTT. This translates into CASSVVRGQGLPGELFF.

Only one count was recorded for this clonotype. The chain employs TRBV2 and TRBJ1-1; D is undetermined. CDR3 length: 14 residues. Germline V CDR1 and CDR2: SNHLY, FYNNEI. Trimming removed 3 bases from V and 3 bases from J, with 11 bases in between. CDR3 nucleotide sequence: TGTGCCAGCAGTGAGGGATGTGGTCACACTGAAGCTTTCTTT. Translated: CASSEGCGHTEAFF.

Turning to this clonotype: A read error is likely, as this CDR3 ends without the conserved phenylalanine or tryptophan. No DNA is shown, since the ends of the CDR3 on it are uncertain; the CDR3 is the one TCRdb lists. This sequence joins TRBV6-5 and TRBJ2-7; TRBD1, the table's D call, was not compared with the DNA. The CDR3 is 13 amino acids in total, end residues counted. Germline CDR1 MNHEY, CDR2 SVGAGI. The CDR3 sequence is CASSWGQGGRAIL.

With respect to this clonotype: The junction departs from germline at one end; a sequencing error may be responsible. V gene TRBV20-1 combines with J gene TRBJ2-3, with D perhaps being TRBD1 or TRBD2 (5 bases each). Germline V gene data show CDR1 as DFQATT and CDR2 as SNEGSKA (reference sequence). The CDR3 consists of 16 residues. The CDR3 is CRARDLLRGSTDTQYF. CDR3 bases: TGCAGAGCTAGAGACCTCCTCCGGGGCTCCACAGATACGCAGTATTTT.

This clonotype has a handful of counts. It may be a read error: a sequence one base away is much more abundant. The chain's CDR3 is CSASGGSASGLYNEQFF. CDR3 sequence (DNA): TGCAGTGCTAGTGGGGGGTCGGCTAGCGGATTATACAATGAGCAGTTCTTC. The V call is TRBV20-1, the J call TRBJ2-1; 7 bases are a match to TRBD2. Per germline, CDR1 DFQATT and CDR2 SNEGSKA (reference sequence). V lost 3 bases, J lost 4 bases, and 15 bases stayed unmatched. The CDR3 length is 17 residues.

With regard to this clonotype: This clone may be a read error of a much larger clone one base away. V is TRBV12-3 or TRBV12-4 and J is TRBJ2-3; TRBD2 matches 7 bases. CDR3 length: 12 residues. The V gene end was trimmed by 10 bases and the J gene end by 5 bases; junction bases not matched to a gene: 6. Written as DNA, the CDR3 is TGTGCCACGCGGGAGCAGGTAGATACGCAGTATTTT. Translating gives CATREQVDTQYF.

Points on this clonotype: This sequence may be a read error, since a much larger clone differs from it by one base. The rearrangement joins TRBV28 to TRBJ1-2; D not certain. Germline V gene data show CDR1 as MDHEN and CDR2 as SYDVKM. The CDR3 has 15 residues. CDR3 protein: CVSSLYGERNYGYTF. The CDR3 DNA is TGTGTCAGCAGTTTATATGGGGAGAGGAACTATGGCTACACCTTC.

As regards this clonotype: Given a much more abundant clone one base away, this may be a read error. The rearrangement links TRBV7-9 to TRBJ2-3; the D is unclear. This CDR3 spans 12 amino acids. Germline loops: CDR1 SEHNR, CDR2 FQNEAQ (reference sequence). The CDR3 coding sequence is TGTGCCAGCAGCTTAGTGGTAGATACGAAGTATTTT. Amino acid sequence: CASSLVVDTKYF.

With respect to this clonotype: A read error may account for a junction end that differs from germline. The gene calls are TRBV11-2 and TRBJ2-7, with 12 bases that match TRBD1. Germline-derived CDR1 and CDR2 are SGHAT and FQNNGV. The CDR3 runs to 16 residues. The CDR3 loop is CASCAVGTGGSYEQYF. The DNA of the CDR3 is TGTGCCAGCTGCGCCGTCGGGACAGGGGGCTCCTACGAGCAGTACTTT.

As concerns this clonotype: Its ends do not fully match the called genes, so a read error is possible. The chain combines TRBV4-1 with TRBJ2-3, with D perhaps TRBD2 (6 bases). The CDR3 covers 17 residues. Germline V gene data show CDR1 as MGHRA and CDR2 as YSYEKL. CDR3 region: CASSQVGTRGAQNTQYF. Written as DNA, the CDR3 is TGCGCGAGCAGCCAAGTAGGGACTCGCGGTGCACAGAATACGCAGTATTTT.

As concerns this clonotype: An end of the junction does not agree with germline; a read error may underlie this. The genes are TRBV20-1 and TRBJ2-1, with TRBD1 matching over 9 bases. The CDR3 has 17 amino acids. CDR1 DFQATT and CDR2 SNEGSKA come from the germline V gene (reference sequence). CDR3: CIANPGQGSGFLGEQFF. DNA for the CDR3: TGCATTGCTAACCCGGGACAGGGCTCAGGGTTTCTTGGTGAGCAGTTCTTC.

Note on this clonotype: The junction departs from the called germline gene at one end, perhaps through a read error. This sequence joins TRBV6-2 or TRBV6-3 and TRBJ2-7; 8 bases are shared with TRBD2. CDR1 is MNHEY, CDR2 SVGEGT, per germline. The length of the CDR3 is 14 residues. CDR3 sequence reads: CASSSAGDTYEQYF. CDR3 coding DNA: TGTGCCAGCAGTTCAGCGGGAGATACCTACGAACAGTACTTC.

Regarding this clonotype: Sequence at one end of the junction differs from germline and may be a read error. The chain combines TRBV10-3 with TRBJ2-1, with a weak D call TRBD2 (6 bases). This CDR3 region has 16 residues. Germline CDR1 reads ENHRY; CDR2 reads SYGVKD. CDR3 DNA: TGTGCCATCAGTGAGTCTTGGGACTCCGGCCACAATGAACAGTTCTTC. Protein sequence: CAISESWDSGHNEQFF.

CDR3 loop: CASTPRTGELFF. CDR3 bases: TGTGCCAGTACTCCCCGAACCGGGGAGCTGTTTTTT. The chain couples TRBV28 to TRBJ2-2; no clear D gene. The CDR3 extends over 12 amino acids. The germline CDR1 and CDR2 sequences are MDHEN and SYDVKM. The V gene lost 9 bases and the J gene lost 5 bases, with 10 bases spanning the gap.

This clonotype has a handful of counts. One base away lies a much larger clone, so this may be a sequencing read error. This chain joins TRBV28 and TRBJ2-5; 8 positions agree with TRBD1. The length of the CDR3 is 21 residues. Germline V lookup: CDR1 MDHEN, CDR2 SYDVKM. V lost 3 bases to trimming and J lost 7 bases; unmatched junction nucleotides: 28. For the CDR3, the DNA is TGTGCCAGCAGTTTGAGGGGGGCACTCTTACCGACAGGGGCCCAGGGATGGACCCAGTACTTC. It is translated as CASSLRGALLPTGAQGWTQYF.